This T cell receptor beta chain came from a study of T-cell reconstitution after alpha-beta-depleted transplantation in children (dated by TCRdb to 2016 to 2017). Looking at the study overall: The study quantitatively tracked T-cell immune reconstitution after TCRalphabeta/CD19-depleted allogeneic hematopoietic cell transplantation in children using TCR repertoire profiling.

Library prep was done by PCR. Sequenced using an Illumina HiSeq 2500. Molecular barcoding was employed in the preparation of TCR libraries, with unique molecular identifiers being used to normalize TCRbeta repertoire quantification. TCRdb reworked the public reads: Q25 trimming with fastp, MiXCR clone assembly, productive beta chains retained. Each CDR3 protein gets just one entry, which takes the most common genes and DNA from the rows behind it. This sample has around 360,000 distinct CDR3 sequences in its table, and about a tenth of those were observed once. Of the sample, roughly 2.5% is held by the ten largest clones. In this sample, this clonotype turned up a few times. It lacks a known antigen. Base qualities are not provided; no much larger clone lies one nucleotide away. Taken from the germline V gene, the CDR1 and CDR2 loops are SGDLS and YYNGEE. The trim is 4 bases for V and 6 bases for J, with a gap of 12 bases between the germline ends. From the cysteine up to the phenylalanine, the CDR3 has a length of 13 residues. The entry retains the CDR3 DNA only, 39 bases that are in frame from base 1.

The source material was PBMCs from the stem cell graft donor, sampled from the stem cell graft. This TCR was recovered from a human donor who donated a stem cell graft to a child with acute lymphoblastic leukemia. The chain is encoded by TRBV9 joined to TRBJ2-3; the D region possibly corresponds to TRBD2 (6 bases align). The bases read TGTGCCAGCAGCCACGGGGGTTCCGATACGCAGTATTTT. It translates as CASSHGGSDTQYF.